What follows are 12 T cell receptor beta chains derived from one specimen sequenced in a study of cytomegalovirus exposure and HLA in healthy donors. Profiled with immunoSEQ multiplex PCR; TCRdb holds only in-frame clones, not every one. The sample gives over 150,000 clones, around 83% of which show up once; roughly 1.9% is in the top ten. Sequences were obtained from PBMCs. These receptors were taken from a human donor in good health.

The chain is built from TRBV6-5 and TRBJ1-2; TRBD1 aligns across 7 bases. Trimming removed 6 bases from V and 3 bases from J; junction bases left unmatched: 4. The germline gives CDR1 MNHEY, CDR2 SVGAGI. This CDR3 spans 13 amino acids. This chain's CDR3 is CASSSDRDYGYTF. The DNA for the CDR3 is TGTGCCAGCAGCTCTGACAGGGACTATGGCTACACCTTC.

J is TRBJ2-5 and V is TRBV7-8; the D is unclear. Trimming took 2 bases from V and 4 from J, leaving 2 bases between them. Germline CDR1 reads SGHVS; CDR2 reads FQNEAQ. There are 11 residues in the CDR3. The CDR3 here is CASSLLETQYF. The CDR3 DNA reads as TGTGCCAGCAGCTTACTAGAGACCCAGTACTTC.

This clone appeared a single time. The CDR3 coding sequence is TGTGCCAGCAGTGAGGCACAGGGTTCAAGCACCGGGGAGCTGTTTTTT. Translating it yields CASSEAQGSSTGELFF. The J gene is TRBJ2-2, the V gene TRBV6-4; a weak D match, TRBD1 (6 bases). Germline lookup yields CDR1 MRHNA and CDR2 SNTAGT. The CDR3 length is 16 residues. Trimming removed 3 bases at V and 4 bases at J, with 15 bases between.

The rearrangement joins TRBV2 to TRBJ2-7; 13 nucleotides agree with TRBD2. Germline loops: CDR1 SNHLY, CDR2 FYNNEI. With V trimmed by 7 bases and J by 2 bases, 2 bases remained unmatched. This CDR3 contains 14 residues. The CDR3 reads CASTLAGGPYEQYF. In nucleotides, the CDR3 is TGTGCCAGCACACTAGCGGGGGGGCCCTACGAGCAGTACTTC. Full variable domain (missing parts from reference TRBV2 and TRBJ2-7): EPEVTQTPSHQVTQMGQEVILRCVPISNHLYFYWYRQILGQKVEFLVSFYNNEISEKSEIFDDQFSVERPDGSNFTLKIRSTKLEDSAMYFCASTLAGGPYEQYFGPGTRLTVT.

The rearrangement uses TRBV7-2 and TRBJ2-1; 8 nucleotides align to TRBD1. With 5 bases clipped from V and 10 bases from J, the junction kept 4 bases outside the gene matches. Germline CDR1 is SGHTA and CDR2 is FQGNSA. The CDR3 is 12 amino acids. CDR3 in DNA: TGTGCCAGCAGCACCTACAGGGGGGAGCAGTTCTTC. This encodes CASSTYRGEQFF.

The V and J genes are TRBV7-2 and TRBJ2-2, with D maybe TRBD2 (6 bases). V lost 3 bases and J lost 6, with 17 bases in between. Germline V gene lookup returns CDR1 SGHTA and CDR2 FQGNSA. CDR3 length: 16 residues. The CDR3 here is CASSFKVGRGAGELFF. CDR3 DNA sequence: TGTGCCAGCAGCTTCAAGGTTGGGCGGGGTGCCGGGGAGCTGTTTTTT.

The chain links TRBV7-6 to TRBJ2-1; 7 bases match TRBD2. CDR1 SGHVS and CDR2 FNYEAQ come from the germline V gene. This CDR3 comprises 16 residues. The V gene end was trimmed by 3 bases and the J gene end by 3 bases; junction bases not matched to a gene: 8. CDR3 DNA: TGTGCCAGCAGCTTGATCAGCGGGACTTACTACAATGAGCAGTTCTTC. Translation: CASSLISGTYYNEQFF.

The rearrangement joins TRBV7-9 to TRBJ1-4, with TRBD1 identical over 7 bases. The CDR3 loop spans 15 amino acids. In germline, CDR1 is SEHNR, CDR2 FQNEAQ (reference sequence). The V gene end was trimmed by 5 bases and the J gene end by 3 bases; junction bases not matched to a gene: 6. CDR3 loop: CASSKGGLSNEKLFF. In DNA, the CDR3 is TGTGCCAGCAGCAAAGGGGGCCTATCTAATGAAAAACTGTTTTTT.

This chain connects TRBV18 to TRBJ1-1; the D gene is possibly TRBD1 (6 bases). The CDR3 loop spans 15 amino acids. Germline assignment: CDR1 KGHSH and CDR2 LQKENI. V shed 3 bases and J shed 4 bases, with 15 bases lying between them. The CDR3 sequence: CASSPYRVFGTEAFF. CDR3 coding DNA: TGTGCCAGCTCACCGTACAGGGTGTTTGGCACTGAAGCTTTCTTT. Variable domain in full (rest from reference TRBV18 and TRBJ1-1): NAGVMQNPRHLVRRRGQEARLRCSPMKGHSHVYWYRQLPEEGLKFMVYLQKENIIDESGMPKERFSAEFPKEGPSILRIQQVVRGDSAAYFCASSPYRVFGTEAFFGQGTRLTVV.

The rearrangement uses TRBV6-6 and TRBJ2-7; the D gene is possibly TRBD2 (7 bases). This CDR3 has 11 amino acids. Trimming left V 9 bases short and J 6 bases short, with 12 bases between. Germline-derived CDR1 and CDR2 are MNHNY and SVGAGI (reference sequence). The CDR3 DNA reads TGTGCCAGTGCGGGGGCCGCCGAGCAGTACTTC. Translating gives CASAGAAEQYF.

The V and J genes are TRBV28 and TRBJ2-5; D perhaps matches TRBD2 (5 bases). This CDR3 comprises 13 residues. The V gene lost 2 bases and the J gene lost 5 bases, with 9 bases spanning the gap. From germline, CDR1 is MDHEN and CDR2 SYDVKM. The CDR3 bases are TGTGCCAGCAGTTTAAGCGGCCTGGAGACCCAGTACTTC. It specifies CASSLSGLETQYF.

This clone was recorded a few times. The rearrangement uses TRBV18 and TRBJ1-5; 9 nucleotides agree with TRBD1. V was pared by 2 bases and J by 2 bases, with 7 bases of the junction left unmatched. The germline gives CDR1 KGHSH, CDR2 LQKENI. The CDR3 runs 17 residues. CDR3: CASSPIPGQGGNQPQHF. In DNA form, the CDR3 reads TGTGCCAGCTCACCAATTCCGGGACAGGGTGGCAATCAGCCCCAGCATTTT. Filled out from reference TRBV18 and TRBJ1-5, the complete variable domain reads NAGVMQNPRHLVRRRGQEARLRCSPMKGHSHVYWYRQLPEEGLKFMVYLQKENIIDESGMPKERFSAEFPKEGPSILRIQQVVRGDSAAYFCASSPIPGQGGNQPQHFGDGTRLSIL.